Following are 5 T cell receptor beta chains from one sample sequenced in a study of blood T cell repertoires in COVID-19. Profiled with immunoSEQ multiplex PCR; TCRdb holds only in-frame clones, not every one. The table has over 120,000 clones, about 89% seen once. The specimen sequenced was peripheral blood. Source of these receptors: a man aged 60 to 75 with active or convalescent COVID-19.

The chain's CDR3 is CASSLGRGTDTQYF. The CDR3 bases are TGCGCCAGCAGCTTGGGCAGGGGGACGGATACGCAGTATTTT. The V gene is TRBV5-1, the J gene TRBJ2-3, with 7 nucleotides matching TRBD1. Germline CDR1 and CDR2: SGHRS and YFSETQ. This CDR3 has 14 amino acids. Germline trimming cut 0 bases from V and 6 bases from J; bases unmatched to any gene: 4. Complete variable domain (other parts from reference TRBV5-1 and TRBJ2-3): KAGVTQTPRYLIKTRGQQVTLSCSPISGHRSVSWYQQTPGQGLQFLFEYFSETQRNKGNFPGRFSGRQFSNSRSEMNVSTLELGDSALYLCASSLGRGTDTQYFGPGTRLTVL.

The chain employs TRBV5-5 and TRBJ2-5, with D possibly matching TRBD2 (6 bases). The length of the CDR3 is 14 residues. Per the germline V gene, CDR1 is SGHKS and CDR2 is YYEKEE (reference sequence). V shed 4 bases and J shed 4 bases, with 14 bases lying between them. CDR3 residues: CASSPRGGIETQYF. CDR3 nucleotide sequence: TGTGCCAGCAGCCCAAGAGGAGGGATAGAGACCCAGTACTTC.

For this clone: The same CDR3 can be traced to other DNA sequences in this sample. The chain joins TRBV5-4 to TRBJ1-2, with 7 bases lining up with TRBD1. This CDR3 is built from 13 residues. Unmatched junction bases numbered 3, after V lost 4 bases and J lost 3 bases. Germline CDR1 SGHNT, CDR2 YYREEE (reference sequence). CDR3: CASSPDRDYGYTF. CDR3 DNA sequence: TGTGCCAGCAGCCCTGACAGGGACTATGGCTACACCTTC.

The genes are TRBV10-1 and TRBJ2-3, with 8 bases fitting TRBD2. Germline CDR1 is WNHNN and CDR2 is SYGVQD (reference sequence). The V and J ends lost 10 bases and 2 bases, in that order; junction bases with no gene match: 2. This CDR3 has 12 residues. The CDR3 DNA follows: TGCGCCACCGGGGGGGCCACAGATACGCAGTATTTT. Translation gives CATGGATDTQYF.

On this clone: Relative to the germline gene, one junction end is altered; a read error may explain this. The rearrangement joins TRBV6-1 to TRBJ1-2, with 8 bases lining up with TRBD1. The CDR3 sequence is 16 residues long. Looked up from germline, CDR1 is MNHNS and CDR2 is SASEGT. The CDR3, as DNA: TGTGCCGGCAGTGCCGTAGGGACAGGACTTCTCTATGGCTACACCTTC. This codes for CAGSAVGTGLLYGYTF.